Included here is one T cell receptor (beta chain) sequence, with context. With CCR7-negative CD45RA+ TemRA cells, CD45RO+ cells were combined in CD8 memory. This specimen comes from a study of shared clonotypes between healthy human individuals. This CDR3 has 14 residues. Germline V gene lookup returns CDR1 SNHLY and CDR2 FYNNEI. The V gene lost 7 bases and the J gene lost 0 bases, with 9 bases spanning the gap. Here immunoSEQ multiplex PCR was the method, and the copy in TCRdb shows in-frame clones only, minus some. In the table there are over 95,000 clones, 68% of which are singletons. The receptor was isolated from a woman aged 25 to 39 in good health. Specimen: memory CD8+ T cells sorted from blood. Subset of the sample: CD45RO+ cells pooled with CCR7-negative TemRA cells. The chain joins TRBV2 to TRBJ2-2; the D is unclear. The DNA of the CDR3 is TGTGCCAGCAAGCCCCAACCGAACACCGGGGAGCTGTTTTTT. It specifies CASKPQPNTGELFF.